This is a list of T cell receptor beta chains from one sample in a study of blood T cell repertoires in COVID-19. Repertoires were generated with immunoSEQ multiplex PCR, while TCRdb's copy carries only in-frame clones and drops some. The sample includes 130,000 to 150,000 clones, about 86% of them seen just once. Sequencing was done on a sample of peripheral blood. The source is a woman aged 80 or over with acute or convalescent COVID-19. The CDR3 runs from the conserved cysteine through the conserved F or W. A D gene is named only where the DNA matches it firmly. The size of a clone is reported for some rows only, either as once, few or many, or as a class for expanded clones.

CDR3 protein	CDR3 DNA	D gene	V gene	J gene	clone size
CAWHTAATNEKLFF	TGTGCCTGGCATACAGCTGCAACTAATGAAAAACTGTTTTTT	NA	TRBV30	TRBJ1-4	NA
CASRTQGLPGELFF	TGCGCCAGCAGAACCCAGGGGCTCCCCGGGGAGCTGTTTTTT	NA	TRBV5-1	TRBJ2-2	NA
CASSRDRGAYNEQFF	TGTGCCAGCAGCCGCGACAGGGGTGCCTACAATGAGCAGTTCTTC	TRBD1	TRBV7-3	TRBJ2-1	NA
CATTQTAISYEQYF	TGTGCCACCACACAGACGGCCATCTCCTACGAGCAGTACTTC	NA	TRBV6-6	TRBJ2-7	NA
CASSPPGQGDYEQYF	TGTGCCAGCTCACCACCGGGACAGGGAGACTACGAGCAGTACTTC	TRBD1	TRBV18	TRBJ2-7	NA
CASSSGGRDSNQPQHF	TGTGCCAGCAGTTCAGGAGGGAGGGACTCCAATCAGCCCCAGCATTTT	NA	TRBV28	TRBJ1-5	NA
CASRPRTGIGNTIYF	TGTGCCAGCAGGCCCCGGACAGGGATTGGAAACACCATATATTTT	TRBD1	TRBV2	TRBJ1-3	NA
CASSPGYQETQYF	TGTGCCAGCAGCCCAGGGTACCAAGAGACCCAGTACTTC	NA	TRBV7-3	TRBJ2-5	NA
CATGDSRSLQPQHF	TGTGCCACCGGGGACAGCCGATCCCTTCAGCCCCAGCATTTT	TRBD1	TRBV24-1	TRBJ1-5	once
CATSDAGTGNTGELFF	TGTGCCACCAGTGACGCGGGGACAGGGAATACCGGGGAGCTGTTTTTT	TRBD1	TRBV24-1	TRBJ2-2	NA
CASSFYRGKNIQYF	TGTGCCAGCAGTTTCTACCGGGGCAAAAACATTCAGTACTTC	NA	TRBV28	TRBJ2-4	NA
CASSQGATAGPQETQYF	TGCGCCAGCAGCCAAGGGGCTACGGCAGGGCCTCAAGAGACCCAGTACTTC	NA	TRBV4-3	TRBJ2-5	NA
CASSIWTGIGYTF	TGTGCCAGCAGCATATGGACAGGGATAGGCTACACCTTC	TRBD1	TRBV7-2	TRBJ1-2	NA
CASSQVAGQVNYGYTF	TGCGCCAGCAGCCAAGTGGCAGGACAGGTAAACTATGGCTACACCTTC	TRBD1	TRBV4-1	TRBJ1-2	NA